Only one count was recorded for the clone carrying this T cell receptor (beta chain). The data are from a study of blood T cell repertoires in COVID-19. In the study overall: Sites across the United States, Italy and Spain contributed samples from acute and convalescent COVID-19.

Sequenced by immunoSEQ multiplex PCR; TCRdb stores in-frame clones only, minus some. The data hold roughly 46,000 clones, with about four fifths observed a single time. Trimming cost V 5 bases and J 5 bases, with 16 bases left between them. The CDR3 has 14 amino acids. The germline CDR1 and CDR2 sequences are SGHVS and FQNEAQ. The clonotype originates from a man aged 55-75 years with active COVID-19. The V and J genes are TRBV7-8 and TRBJ2-7; maybe TRBD2 (6 bases). Sequencing was done on a sample of peripheral blood. The DNA of the CDR3 is TGTGCCAGCAGCAAGGGCCCTAGCGACCACGAGCAGTACTTC. This translates into CASSKGPSDHEQYF.